This entry is about one T cell receptor beta chain. These data belong to a study of blood T cell repertoires in COVID-19. Background on the study: Samples of COVID-19 (acute and convalescent) were obtained from the United States, Italy and Spain.

Study processing details: Cell counts per sample came from amplifying reference gene primers. Some clones are missing from TCRdb's copy, which holds only in-frame ones; the method was immunoSEQ multiplex PCR. The V and J calls and clone size come from that table; D and trimming were worked out from the DNA. This sample has hundreds of thousands of clones, with 87% found just once. Germline values: CDR1 KGHSH, CDR2 LQKENI. This CDR3 comprises 16 residues. The V segment lost 5 bases and the J segment 4 bases; nucleotides outside the gene matches: 9. The gene calls are TRBV18 and TRBJ1-3; 9 nucleotides match TRBD1. This TCR came from a man aged 18-30 years with active or convalescent COVID-19. The sequenced sample was peripheral blood. The CDR3 is CASSAGTGSYGNTIYF. DNA for the CDR3: TGTGCCAGCTCAGCCGGGACAGGGTCCTACGGAAACACCATATATTTT.